This TCR beta chain was profiled in a study of shared clonotypes between healthy human individuals. Study-wide background: The study drew on a couple of women and a few men aged 18 to 49 as donors. For every donor, three CD4 naive, three CD4 memory, two CD8 naive and one CD8 memory plates were used. Study observations and caveats: Incomplete sequencing of sorted subsets was indicated by rarefaction despite large depth.

The CDR3 runs 12 residues. Clones were read by immunoSEQ multiplex PCR, and TCRdb kept only the in-frame ones, dropping some. The table lists approximately 1.5 million clones, 95% to 99% of them singletons. About this clone: Its antigen is as yet unknown.

Specimen: naive CD4+ T cells sorted from blood. Subset described: CD45RA+ positively selected. The chain joins TRBV21-1 to TRBJ1-2; TRBD1 is taken as the D call from the table, unchecked against the DNA. TRBV21-1 is assigned pseudogene status. This receptor was taken from a man younger than 40 in good health. For the CDR3, the DNA is TGTGCCAGTTTCCAGGGGGCGCTTGGCTACACCTTC. Its protein is CASFQGALGYTF.